This T cell receptor (beta chain) was identified in a study of blood T cell repertoires in COVID-19. For the study at large: Material from acute and convalescent COVID-19 was sourced from the United States, Italy and Spain. PBMCs, B-cell-depleted T cells, or T cells were the source of the cDNA or gDNA that made up the material.

In the original analysis: From reference gene primer amplification, estimates of nucleated cell counts were derived. Profiled with immunoSEQ multiplex PCR; TCRdb holds only in-frame clones, not every one. V and J calls and clone size are as listed in that table; D and trimming were resolved from the DNA. In the table there are 150,000 to 200,000 clones, approximately 86% of which are singletons. Germline values: CDR1 ENHRY, CDR2 SYGVKD. Deletions cut 3 bases from V and 6 bases from J, with 15 bases between. This CDR3 spans 14 amino acids. Material: peripheral blood. The source is a man aged 50-60 years with active or convalescent COVID-19. The rearrangement links TRBV10-3 to TRBJ2-7; possibly TRBD1 for D (5 bases). The CDR3: CAISELAGKSEQYF. CDR3 nucleotides: TGTGCCATCAGTGAATTGGCAGGGAAGTCCGAGCAGTACTTC.